This is a list of T cell receptor beta chains from one sample in a study of immune evolution from preneoplasia to lung adenocarcinoma. Method: immunoSEQ multiplex PCR; TCRdb's copy keeps in-frame clones and lacks some. The sample has 8,500 to 13,000 clones, 82% seen once. The sample taken for sequencing was FFPE minimally invasive lung adenocarcinoma tissue. All receptors derive from a person aged 65 to 85 with lung adenocarcinoma. Each CDR3 is given with its conserved first and last residue.

j_gene: TRBJ1-2; v_gene: TRBV5-4; CDR3aa: CASRSGQHYGYTF
j_gene: TRBJ2-2; v_gene: TRBV5-6; CDR3aa: CASSPGWGTGELFF
j_gene: TRBJ2-1; v_gene: TRBV7-3; CDR3aa: CASSLPGSEQFF
j_gene: TRBJ2-7; v_gene: TRBV18; CDR3aa: CASSAGMGNEQYF
j_gene: TRBJ1-1; v_gene: TRBV5-1; CDR3aa: CASSLFPDTEAFF
j_gene: TRBJ1-1; v_gene: TRBV4-1; CDR3aa: CASSRGQGVVTEAFF
j_gene: TRBJ2-7; v_gene: TRBV4-1; CDR3aa: CASSPPTYEQYF
j_gene: TRBJ2-1; v_gene: TRBV5-4; CDR3aa: CASSYSGRGYNEQFF
j_gene: TRBJ1-4; v_gene: TRBV6-1; CDR3aa: CASSALAQGTNEKLFF
j_gene: TRBJ1-2; v_gene: TRBV29-1; CDR3aa: CSVEPRTGLNYGYTF
j_gene: TRBJ2-2; v_gene: TRBV11-2; CDR3aa: CASSTGSGAGELFF
j_gene: TRBJ2-3; v_gene: TRBV5-1; CDR3aa: CASSPFRDYRRTDTQYF
j_gene: TRBJ2-5; v_gene: TRBV28; CDR3aa: CASLGGGEETQYF
j_gene: TRBJ1-2; v_gene: TRBV11-2; CDR3aa: CPALSGYYGYTF
j_gene: TRBJ2-1; v_gene: TRBV7-3; CDR3aa: CASSLTGDRNEQFF
j_gene: TRBJ1-2; v_gene: TRBV30; CDR3aa: CAWSKGQGVSYGYTF
j_gene: TRBJ2-3; v_gene: TRBV4-2; CDR3aa: CASSQDSLVGTDTQYF
j_gene: TRBJ2-3; v_gene: TRBV5-1; CDR3aa: CASSSLLATDTQYF
j_gene: TRBJ2-3; v_gene: TRBV7-9; CDR3aa: CASSLMTGADTQYF
j_gene: TRBJ2-7; v_gene: TRBV5-1; CDR3aa: CASSSGDSRYEQYF
j_gene: TRBJ2-1; v_gene: TRBV28; CDR3aa: CASSFTGGRDEQFF
j_gene: TRBJ1-1; v_gene: TRBV19; CDR3aa: CASSIGRWEVEAFF
j_gene: TRBJ2-7; v_gene: TRBV29-1; CDR3aa: CSAQGDSYEQYF
j_gene: TRBJ2-3; v_gene: TRBV6-4; CDR3aa: CASSDSGGGTDTQYF
j_gene: TRBJ2-4; v_gene: TRBV13; CDR3aa: CASSALVGGHIQYF
j_gene: TRBJ2-3; v_gene: TRBV5-1; CDR3aa: CASSPDGEEGTQYF
j_gene: TRBJ1-6; v_gene: TRBV27; CDR3aa: CASSREGGPSPLHF
j_gene: TRBJ2-5; v_gene: TRBV7-8; CDR3aa: CASSSLDRTGTQYF
j_gene: TRBJ2-6; v_gene: TRBV5-1; CDR3aa: CASSLGSSGANVLTF
j_gene: TRBJ2-7; v_gene: TRBV18; CDR3aa: CASSPRQGGSEQYF
j_gene: TRBJ2-1; v_gene: TRBV19; CDR3aa: CASSIRRGGNNEQFF
j_gene: TRBJ1-3; v_gene: TRBV7-3; CDR3aa: CASSLNRGSGNTIYF
j_gene: TRBJ2-3; v_gene: TRBV6-1; CDR3aa: CASSESRSGVARPTDTQYF
j_gene: TRBJ2-2; v_gene: TRBV2; CDR3aa: CASERDRASAGELFF
j_gene: TRBJ1-4; v_gene: TRBV6-1; CDR3aa: CATQGAGKLFF
j_gene: TRBJ1-5; v_gene: TRBV15; CDR3aa: CATNPQGFSNQPQHF
j_gene: TRBJ1-4; v_gene: TRBV19; CDR3aa: CASSRQATGFRTTNEKLFF
j_gene: TRBJ2-7; v_gene: TRBV30; CDR3aa: CAFAGPTRGRGEQYF
j_gene: TRBJ2-1; v_gene: TRBV29-1; CDR3aa: CSVETSGTYNEQFF
j_gene: TRBJ2-1; v_gene: TRBV4-2; CDR3aa: CASSQDPAGGLYNEQFF
j_gene: TRBJ2-1; v_gene: TRBV6-6; CDR3aa: CASSYQLAGGLDEQFF
j_gene: TRBJ1-5; v_gene: TRBV27; CDR3aa: CASSYRSNQPQHF
j_gene: TRBJ2-7; v_gene: TRBV28; CDR3aa: CASSVPLRAGGPAYEQYF
j_gene: TRBJ1-1; v_gene: TRBV19; CDR3aa: CASSMRPSRNTEAFF
j_gene: TRBJ2-7; v_gene: TRBV27; CDR3aa: CASSLAASYEQYF